The 30 T cell receptor beta chains listed next were all sequenced from one sample in a study of shared clonotypes between healthy human individuals. Terminally differentiated effector memory CD45RA+ cells were excluded by CCR7 positive selection of CD45RO-negative cells. Data came from immunoSEQ multiplex PCR; TCRdb stores just in-frame clones and leaves some out. The sample lists some 600,000 clones, roughly 96% occurring once. Specimen: naive CD8+ T cells sorted from blood. The receptors stem from a woman in her 30s in good health.

V and J are TRBV7-9 and TRBJ1-1; no definite D call. In germline, CDR1 is SEHNR, CDR2 FQNEAQ (reference sequence). V was clipped by 2 bases and J by 6 bases, with 7 bases between them. The CDR3 has 12 residues. The CDR3 nucleotides are TGTGCCAGCAGCTTATCATACGCTGAAGCTTTCTTT. Protein: CASSLSYAEAFF.

V usage is TRBV30 and J usage is TRBJ2-6; tentative D call: TRBD1 (6 bases). Trimming removed 3 bases from V and 1 base from J, with 13 bases in between. The V gene's germline CDR1 is GTSNPN and CDR2 SVGIG (reference sequence). The CDR3 runs to 16 residues. The CDR3 here is CAWRPLQGSGANVLTF. CDR3 in DNA: TGTGCCTGGAGGCCATTACAGGGTTCTGGGGCCAACGTCCTGACTTTC. Full variable domain (outside the CDR3, taken from reference TRBV30 and TRBJ2-6): SQTIHQWPATLVQPVGSPLSLECTVEGTSNPNLYWYRQAAGRGLQLLFYSVGIGQISSEVPQNLSASRPQDRQFILSSKKLLLSDSGFYLCAWRPLQGSGANVLTFGAGSRLTVL.

V and J are TRBV4-2 and TRBJ2-7, with D unclear. This CDR3 has 15 residues. Trimming took 3 bases from V and 0 from J, leaving 12 bases between them. Germline loops: CDR1 LGHNA, CDR2 YNFKEQ. In nucleotides, the CDR3 is TGTGCCAGCAGCCAGTATGATTTGAGCTCCTACGAGCAGTACTTC. Amino acids: CASSQYDLSSYEQYF.

V usage is TRBV5-1 and J usage is TRBJ2-1, with D hard to call. Germline-derived CDR1 and CDR2 are SGHRS and YFSETQ. The CDR3 has 16 amino acids. Trimming removed 4 bases from V and 8 bases from J, with 22 bases in between. The CDR3 nucleotides read TGCGCCAGCAGCCAGCTGTGGGCTAACCTCCCTCATGAGCAGTTCTTC. Its translation: CASSQLWANLPHEQFF.

V is TRBV27 and J is TRBJ1-5; no clear D. CDR1 MNHEY and CDR2 SMNVEV come from the germline V gene (reference sequence). V lost 5 bases and J lost 3, with 14 bases in between. The length of the CDR3 is 15 residues. The CDR3 is CASSPDPQYNQPQHF. The CDR3 nucleotides are TGTGCCAGCAGTCCCGATCCCCAGTACAATCAGCCCCAGCATTTT.

This sequence joins TRBV10-3 and TRBJ1-1, with unresolved D. Germline CDR1 ENHRY, CDR2 SYGVKD. V lost 3 bases to trimming and J lost 0 bases, with 17 bases between them. This CDR3 is 17 amino acids long. This chain's CDR3 is CAISDPERRSMNTEAFF. The CDR3 DNA follows: TGTGCCATCAGTGACCCCGAGAGACGCAGCATGAACACTGAAGCTTTCTTT.

CDR3 protein: CASSLAPHQGNYGYTF. In DNA form, the CDR3 reads TGTGCCAGCAGCTTAGCCCCACATCAGGGTAACTATGGCTACACCTTC. The gene calls are TRBV13 and TRBJ1-2, with a possible D match to TRBD1 (5 bases). The germline CDR1 and CDR2 sequences are PRHDT and FYEKMQ (reference sequence). This CDR3 region has 16 residues. V lost 1 base to trimming and J lost 1 base, with 13 bases between them.

This sequence joins TRBV30 and TRBJ2-2; D gene uncertain. The CDR3 is 11 residues long. The V gene's germline CDR1 is GTSNPN and CDR2 SVGIG (reference sequence). Trimming took 4 bases from V and 6 from J, leaving 6 bases between them. DNA of the CDR3: TGTGCCTGGACAGTCCCCGGGGAGCTGTTTTTT. Translation gives CAWTVPGELFF.

This clone was counted once. The rearrangement links TRBV28 to TRBJ2-3; 9 bases map to TRBD2. Trimming at V came to 5 bases and at J to 1 base, leaving 4 bases not matched to a gene. Looked up from germline, CDR1 is MDHEN and CDR2 is SYDVKM. The CDR3 extends over 15 amino acids. In DNA form, the CDR3 reads TGTGCCAGCAGTGCAAGGACTAGCGGCACAGATACGCAGTATTTT. As protein: CASSARTSGTDTQYF.

The chain employs TRBV7-9 and TRBJ1-4, with unresolved D. V gave up 3 bases and J gave up 7 bases, with 12 bases separating them. The CDR3 loop spans 14 amino acids. Germline CDR1 SEHNR, CDR2 FQNEAQ (reference sequence). The CDR3 loop is CASSLGTAAEKLFF. In DNA, the CDR3 is TGTGCCAGCAGCTTGGGTACAGCGGCTGAAAAACTGTTTTTT.

V gene TRBV9 combines with J gene TRBJ2-7; TRBD1 matches at 9 bases. Trimming removed 4 bases from V and 3 bases from J; junction bases left unmatched: 5. The CDR3 covers 14 residues. Germline CDR1 and CDR2: SGDLS and YYNGEE. The CDR3 coding sequence is TGTGCCAGCAGCCCAGAGGGACAGGGCTACGAGCAGTACTTC. Translating it yields CASSPEGQGYEQYF.

The chain joins TRBV19 to TRBJ2-1; a possible D gene is TRBD2 (6 bases). This CDR3 comprises 15 residues. V dropped 5 bases and J dropped 0 bases, with 11 bases sitting between them. The germline V gene encodes CDR1 LNHDA and CDR2 SQIVND (reference sequence). Here the CDR3 reads CASSPSVSSYNEQFF. For the CDR3, the DNA is TGTGCCAGTAGTCCTAGCGTTAGCTCCTACAATGAGCAGTTCTTC.

For the CDR3, the DNA is TGCGCCAGCAGCCAAGATTCCGGGACTTACAATGAGCAGTTCTTC. Protein product: CASSQDSGTYNEQFF. V gene TRBV4-1 combines with J gene TRBJ2-1, with a weak D call TRBD2 (6 bases). V shed 0 bases and J shed 4 bases, with 10 bases lying between them. The CDR3 loop spans 15 amino acids. Germline V gene sequence: CDR1 MGHRA, CDR2 YSYEKL.

The V gene is TRBV5-1, the J gene TRBJ2-7; D call uncertain. V was cut by 4 bases and J by 3 bases, with 14 bases left in between. CDR3 length: 14 amino acids. The germline gives CDR1 SGHRS, CDR2 YFSETQ. CDR3 in amino acids: CASSLVMSSYEQYF. CDR3 DNA: TGCGCCAGCAGCCTAGTGATGAGTAGCTACGAGCAGTACTTC. Full variable domain (rest looked up from reference TRBV5-1 and TRBJ2-7): KAGVTQTPRYLIKTRGQQVTLSCSPISGHRSVSWYQQTPGQGLQFLFEYFSETQRNKGNFPGRFSGRQFSNSRSEMNVSTLELGDSALYLCASSLVMSSYEQYFGPGTRLTVT.

The chain joins TRBV11-2 to TRBJ2-7; TRBD2 is a possible D gene (5 bases). The ends were cut back, 2 bases at V and 0 bases at J, with 11 bases in the middle. The CDR3 has 15 amino acids. The germline V gene has CDR1 SGHAT and CDR2 FQNNGV. This CDR3 reads CASSLLRTDSYEQYF. The CDR3 DNA sequence: TGTGCCAGCAGCTTATTGAGGACTGACTCCTACGAGCAGTACTTC.

V is TRBV6-6 and J is TRBJ1-5, with 10 bases lining up with TRBD1. Trimming cost V 5 bases and J 2 bases; bases outside gene matches: 3. Per the germline V gene, CDR1 is MNHNY and CDR2 is SVGAGI (reference sequence). The CDR3 is made up of 15 amino acids. The CDR3 DNA is TGTGCCAGCAGTAGCGGGACAGGGGGCAATCAGCCCCAGCATTTT. Translated: CASSSGTGGNQPQHF.

This sequence joins TRBV6-5 and TRBJ1-6; D gene ambiguous. V lost 3 bases and J 7 bases, leaving 7 bases between the germline ends. The CDR3 sequence is 13 residues long. The germline CDR1 and CDR2 sequences are MNHEY and SVGAGI. The CDR3 region is CASSYHQNSPLHF. The CDR3 DNA is TGTGCCAGCAGTTATCACCAGAATTCACCCCTCCACTTT.

The chain links TRBV16 to TRBJ1-2, with a tentative D call TRBD1 (5 bases). This CDR3 spans 13 amino acids. In germline, CDR1 is KGHSY, CDR2 FQNENV. V was pared by 4 bases and J by 8 bases, with 14 bases between. The CDR3 sequence is CASSLTVIEGYTF. The CDR3 DNA reads as TGTGCCAGCAGCCTGACAGTGATTGAGGGCTACACCTTC.

The V gene is TRBV13, the J gene TRBJ1-2; D is possibly TRBD1 (5 bases). V was cut by 5 bases and J by 2 bases, with 12 bases left in between. This CDR3 spans 14 amino acids. Germline V lookup: CDR1 PRHDT, CDR2 FYEKMQ (reference sequence). The CDR3 region has the DNA TGTGCCAGCAGCGTGTCTACAGGAAACTATGGCTACACCTTC. Amino acids: CASSVSTGNYGYTF.

Concerning this clone itself: The identical CDR3 is also encoded by other nucleotide sequences in the sample. The rearrangement links TRBV9 to TRBJ2-3; D may be TRBD2 (6 bases). Between the trimmed V and J ends, which lost 2 bases and 3 bases, there was a span of 7 bases. The CDR3 has 13 amino acids. Germline-derived CDR1 and CDR2 are SGDLS and YYNGEE. The DNA of the CDR3 is TGTGCCAGCAGCGTGGGGAGGACAGATACGCAGTATTTT. It encodes CASSVGRTDTQYF.

The chain has TRBV27 and TRBJ2-1; no clear D. The CDR3 consists of 13 residues. V was trimmed by 3 bases and J by 0 bases, leaving 3 bases between them. Looked up from germline, CDR1 is MNHEY and CDR2 is SMNVEV (reference sequence). CDR3 in DNA: TGTGCCAGCAGTTTTCGCTCCTACAATGAGCAGTTCTTC. Amino acid sequence: CASSFRSYNEQFF.

V is TRBV7-8 and J is TRBJ2-7; TRBD2 aligns across 10 bases. The germline V gene has CDR1 SGHVS and CDR2 FQNEAQ. The CDR3 covers 16 residues. V lost 1 base to trimming and J lost 6 bases; unmatched junction nucleotides: 9. Here the CDR3 reads CASSLEGLASISEQYF. Here the CDR3 DNA reads TGTGCCAGCAGCTTAGAGGGACTAGCGTCTATCTCCGAGCAGTACTTC.

The rearrangement uses TRBV27 and TRBJ2-1; 10 nucleotides match TRBD1. The CDR3 spans 15 residues. The germline V gene has CDR1 MNHEY and CDR2 SMNVEV (reference sequence). The V and J ends lost 3 bases and 6 bases, in that order; junction bases with no gene match: 5. The CDR3 spells CASSFGTGAFNEQFF. Written as DNA, the CDR3 is TGTGCCAGCAGTTTTGGGACAGGGGCGTTCAATGAGCAGTTCTTC.

The chain uses TRBV27 and TRBJ2-7; D is uncertain. The germline V and J ends were trimmed by 3 bases and 2 bases, with 8 bases remaining between them. From germline, CDR1 is MNHEY and CDR2 SMNVEV (reference sequence). There are 13 residues in the CDR3. The CDR3, as DNA: TGTGCCAGCAGTTTCACTCCGGCCTACGAGCAGTACTTC. Translation gives CASSFTPAYEQYF.

The rearrangement joins TRBV27 to TRBJ2-3; D is ambiguous. The CDR3 is 17 amino acids. The germline V gene has CDR1 MNHEY and CDR2 SMNVEV (reference sequence). Trimming removed 2 bases from V and 0 bases from J, with 15 bases in between. CDR3 residues: CASSLRQVEPSTDTQYF. The CDR3 DNA is TGTGCCAGCAGTTTAAGACAAGTCGAGCCTAGCACAGATACGCAGTATTTT.

The V and J genes are TRBV7-8 and TRBJ2-7, with TRBD1 as a possible D gene (6 bases). The CDR3 is 12 residues long. Germline-derived CDR1 and CDR2 are SGHVS and FQNEAQ. V shed 6 bases and J shed 5 bases, with 11 bases lying between them. The CDR3 region is CASSQWGHEQYF. The CDR3, as DNA: TGTGCCAGCAGTCAATGGGGGCACGAGCAGTACTTC. The variable domain in full, completed from reference TRBV7-8 and TRBJ2-7, reads GAGVSQSPRYKVAKRGQDVALRCDPISGHVSLFWYQQALGQGPEFLTYFQNEAQLDKSGLPSDRFFAERPEGSVSTLKIQRTQQEDSAVYLCASSQWGHEQYFGPGTRLTVT.

The CDR3 spells CASSSGTGLETQYF. CDR3 DNA sequence: TGTGCCAGCAGCTCCGGGACAGGGCTTGAGACCCAGTACTTC. This chain links TRBV5-6 with TRBJ2-5, with 9 bases aligning to TRBD1. Germline V gene lookup returns CDR1 SGHDT and CDR2 YYEEEE. After removal of 3 bases from V and 5 bases from J, the junction contained 5 bases not matched to a gene. The CDR3 extends over 14 amino acids.

The chain employs TRBV15 and TRBJ2-7; TRBD2 matches 7 bases. The germline gives CDR1 LNHNV, CDR2 YYDKDF (reference sequence). The CDR3 spans 15 residues. Unmatched junction bases numbered 6, after V lost 0 bases and J lost 4 bases. CDR3 DNA sequence: TGTGCCACCAGCAGAGAACGGCTAGCGGTTTACGAGCAGTACTTC. It yields the protein CATSRERLAVYEQYF.

Written as DNA, the CDR3 is TGTGCCAGCGGGGCGGATCAACCGAACACCGGGGAGCTGTTTTTT. This codes for CASGADQPNTGELFF. V usage is TRBV28 and J usage is TRBJ2-2, with D perhaps TRBD1 (5 bases). The CDR3 totals 15 residues. Trimming removed 8 bases from V and 0 bases from J, with 13 bases in between. Germline CDR1 is MDHEN and CDR2 is SYDVKM.

This clone was observed a single time. The chain uses TRBV5-6 and TRBJ2-3, with TRBD2 identical over 7 bases. Per germline, CDR1 SGHDT and CDR2 YYEEEE. The CDR3 runs 16 residues. With V trimmed by 6 bases and J by 2 bases, 12 bases remained unmatched. CDR3 nucleotides: TGTGCCAGCACCCTGGGGGGGGTTCAGTACACAGATACGCAGTATTTT. Its translation is CASTLGGVQYTDTQYF.